The entry below describes one TCR beta chain. Antigen unknown. This specimen comes from a study of T cell responses to AZD1222 COVID-19 vaccine. Trimming took off 4 bases at V and 8 bases at J, with 24 bases between the two ends. Looked up from germline, CDR1 is SGHNT and CDR2 is YYREEE (reference sequence). This CDR3 has 16 residues. Study observations and caveats: The study found vaccine-associated CD4 TCRs spanning spike, dominant at 160-218 and 743-854. Baseline serology detected seropositivity in only 6 or 7 AZD1222 recipients.

Generated by immunoSEQ multiplex PCR, the TCRdb table keeps only in-frame clones and is missing some. The sample lists under 150,000 clones, roughly nine tenths occurring once. This sequence joins TRBV5-4 and TRBJ1-2; D gene unclear. This sequence was found in an adult who received the AZD1222 COVID-19 vaccine. Here the sequenced sample was peripheral blood, taken 28 days after the second AZD1222 dose. CDR3 in DNA: TGTGCCAGCAGCCCCCCACCCCGGACGGAGCTAGGGGGCTACACCTTC. Its protein is CASSPPPRTELGGYTF. The entire variable domain, with the rest obtained from reference TRBV5-4 and TRBJ1-2, is as follows: ETGVTQSPTHLIKTRGQQVTLRCSSQSGHNTVSWYQQALGQGPQFIFQYYREEENGRGNFPPRFSGLQFPNYSSELNVNALELDDSALYLCASSPPPRTELGGYTFGSGTRLTVV.